The clone carrying this TCR beta chain was seen only once. What it recognizes is unknown. These data come from a study of T cell responses to AZD1222 COVID-19 vaccine. Whole-study results and caveats: Baseline seropositivity characterized only a handful of AZD1222 recipients. The sample set comprised mostly white British donors with more females, and clonal diversity was possibly underestimated.

The CDR3 length is 14 residues. With 4 bases clipped from V and 5 bases from J, the junction kept 4 bases outside the gene matches. Germline V gene lookup returns CDR1 SGHDT and CDR2 YYEEEE. The table came from immunoSEQ multiplex PCR; TCRdb's copy has only in-frame clones and leaves some out. The data show 130,000 or so clones, approximately 90% seen once. The clonotype comes from an adult who received the MenACWY meningococcal vaccine as a control. Source: peripheral blood, taken 28 days after the second dose of the MenACWY control vaccine. The chain uses TRBV5-6 and TRBJ1-2; 11 bases fit TRBD1. The CDR3 DNA reads TGTGCCAGCAGCAGGACAGGGGGCGCTTATGGCTACACCTTC. It yields the protein CASSRTGGAYGYTF.